This record looks at one T cell receptor (beta chain) sequence and its context. Its antigen is unknown. The data originate from a study of PD-L1 blockade in urothelial cancer. About the study: About 90% of the 29 patients were men with bladder-origin urothelial cancer. Blood samples had a median of about 150,000 T cells. Findings and caveats of the study: Better survival was forecast by a pretreatment blood TCR clonality below the median.

As for time point: pretreatment peripheral blood. Each PCR contained spiked-in synthetic TCR analog templates. The table came from immunoSEQ multiplex PCR; TCRdb's copy has only in-frame clones and leaves some out. The sample contains 45,000 to 60,000 clones, 75% to 90% of which appear only once. Germline V CDR1 and CDR2: SNHLY, FYNNEI. V dropped 4 bases and J dropped 4 bases, with 3 bases sitting between them. The CDR3 runs 11 residues. The genes are TRBV2 and TRBJ2-3, with D uncertain. Sequenced here: PBMCs, sampled around atezolizumab (anti-PD-L1) treatment. The sequence came from a man aged 45-65 years with urothelial cancer. This chain's CDR3 is CASSAADTQYF. The CDR3 DNA sequence: TGTGCCAGCAGTGCCGCAGATACGCAGTATTTT.